This T cell receptor beta chain was sequenced in a study of read filtering for tumor transcriptome and immune sequencing. From approximately 400 ng of RNA, a library with molecular barcoded alpha/delta and beta/gamma adaptors was made. Each CDR3 protein is one row after TCRdb ran MiXCR on the reads. Of 90,000 or so distinct CDR3 sequences in the sample, under 25% were seen once. This clonotype was observed at least ten times. Germline CDR1 reads SGHRS; CDR2 reads YFSETQ. Trimming pared 3 bases from V and 6 bases from J, leaving 16 bases between. CDR3 length: 15 amino acids. This sequence was found in a donor at least 40 years old with multiple myeloma. Specimen: a population of CD138-negative cells sorted from bone marrow. The V gene is TRBV5-1, the J gene TRBJ2-1; weak D call: TRBD1 (5 bases). The CDR3 here is CASSSSGLTSNEQFF. Written as DNA, the CDR3 is TGCGCCAGCAGCTCCTCAGGGCTTACGAGCAATGAGCAGTTCTTC.